Here is one TCR beta chain with its context. Its antigen is currently unknown. The sample originates from a study of CD8+ T cells in alopecia areata. Study-level results: Among the cells sequenced in scalp samples are also the resident alphabeta T cells of normal skin. It was lesional scalp, especially alopecia totalis/universalis, that showed higher clonality than normal scalp.

As the sequencing template, cDNA was produced by extracting RNA and reverse transcribing it. Using immunoSEQ multiplex PCR, the repertoire was profiled, and TCRdb retains in-frame clones only, with some absent. The sample lists some 130,000 clones, approximately 49% seen once, with approximately 18% in the top ten. Peripheral blood and lesional scalp punch biopsies were taken from alopecia areata patients. Investigators sorted PBMCs to obtain both CD4+ and CD8+ T cells. The CDR3 is 14 amino acids. Trimming pared 3 bases from V and 6 bases from J, leaving 9 bases between. Germline V gene lookup returns CDR1 MNHEY and CDR2 SMNVEV (reference sequence).

The specimen comprised CD8+ T cells sorted from blood, sampled at week 0. This TCR was sampled from a human donor with alopecia areata. This chain joins TRBV27 and TRBJ1-6; D is unclear. The CDR3 sequence is CASSLRGVNSPLHF. In nucleotides, the CDR3 is TGTGCCAGCAGTTTGCGGGGAGTTAATTCACCCCTCCACTTT.